This TCR beta chain was identified during a study of blood T cell repertoires in COVID-19. Whole-study context: Collection of acute and convalescent COVID-19 samples took place in the United States, Italy and Spain. PBMCs, B-cell-depleted T cells, or T cells were the source of the cDNA or gDNA that made up the material.

CDR3 length: 14 residues. With 6 bases clipped from V and 9 bases from J, the junction kept 7 bases outside the gene matches. Germline CDR1 and CDR2: SEHNR and FQNEAQ (reference sequence). Source study methods: Amplified reference gene primers provided the basis for estimating nucleated cell counts. Libraries were prepared by immunoSEQ multiplex PCR; TCRdb keeps only in-frame clonotypes and omits some of them. Clonal size and the V and J genes are those of that table, whereas D and trimming came from the DNA. The table records roughly 170,000 clones, around 87% of them present only once. The sequence was obtained from a man aged 35-49 years with active or convalescent COVID-19. The sequencing sample was made of peripheral blood. The chain has TRBV7-9 and TRBJ1-6, with 8 bases that match TRBD1. CDR3 residues: CASSPGGPVSPLHF. CDR3 DNA sequence: TGTGCCAGCAGTCCAGGGGGCCCTGTTTCACCCCTCCACTTT.